Presented here are 21 T cell receptor beta chains from one specimen sequenced in a study of regulatory T cells in long-lasting Graves disease. The time point here: newly diagnosed GD, antithyroid drugs for less than 3 months. With RNA extracted from PBMCs as input, the TCR library was made. Building of the TCR beta libraries involved iRepertoire HTBI primers and Arm-PCR of CDR3 regions. TCRdb re-analysed the multiplex PCR reads in MiXCR, keeping a single row per CDR3 protein. The repertoire consists of some 450,000 distinct CDR3 sequences, with roughly 17% occurring once and the leading ten covering roughly 10%. The same sample was also used in a study of T cells in Graves' hyperthyroidism and ophthalmopathy.

This material consisted of peripheral blood mononuclear cells (PBMCs), taken at new diagnosis, from a patient treated with antithyroid drugs. The receptors were sampled from a young woman with Graves disease.

This clonotype was observed a handful of times. This sequence joins TRBV10-3 and TRBJ1-3; D is unclear. The ends were cut back, 6 bases at V and 0 bases at J, with 15 bases in the middle. The CDR3 totals 16 residues. CDR1 is ENHRY, CDR2 SYGVKD, per germline. The CDR3 DNA follows: TGTGCCATCAGCAGAGGAGACACCAACTCTGGAAACACCATATATTTT. This translates into CAISRGDTNSGNTIYF.

This clonotype has just a few counts. The chain couples TRBV29-1 to TRBJ2-1, with 7 bases aligning to TRBD2. Germline V gives CDR1 SQVTM, CDR2 ANQGSEA. V shed 3 bases and J 5 bases; nucleotides not matched to a gene: 13. The CDR3 extends over 16 amino acids. CDR3 DNA: TGCAGCGTTGAGTTATCGGGGGAGGGCAGGAACAATGAGCAGTTCTTC. Its protein product is CSVELSGEGRNNEQFF.

This clonotype has at least ten counts. The CDR3 nucleotides are TGTGCCAGCAGCCCGGGGATGCGGCCTCCCGCGACCCAGTACTTC. Amino acid sequence: CASSPGMRPPATQYF. V gene TRBV11-2 combines with J gene TRBJ2-5; TRBD2 is a possible D gene (5 bases). Germline loops: CDR1 SGHAT, CDR2 FQNNGV. Trimming pared 5 bases from V and 7 bases from J, leaving 20 bases between. The CDR3 contains 15 residues.

This clonotype was seen more than once but under ten times. The chain carries TRBV15 and TRBJ2-4; D may be TRBD2 (5 bases). Germline-derived CDR1 and CDR2 are LNHNV and YYDKDF (reference sequence). The CDR3 loop spans 16 amino acids. Trimming shortened V by 5 bases and J by 0 bases, and 14 bases separated the two germline ends. In nucleotides, the CDR3 is TGTGCCACCAGCGCCTTTGCGGGCCTAGCCAAAAACATTCAGTACTTC. Encoded protein: CATSAFAGLAKNIQYF.

This clonotype was detected ten times or more. The rearrangement links TRBV20-1 to TRBJ2-7, with unresolved D. The germline V gene has CDR1 DFQATT and CDR2 SNEGSKA (reference sequence). The CDR3 has 12 residues. V was pared by 2 bases and J by 4 bases, with 9 bases between. The CDR3 nucleotides are TGCAGTGCTAGATCAACGTTATACGAGCAGTACTTC. This encodes CSARSTLYEQYF.

The chain employs TRBV29-1 and TRBJ2-1, with TRBD2 identical over 11 bases. CDR1 and CDR2 from the germline V gene are SQVTM and ANQGSEA. The trim removed 7 bases at V and 0 bases at J, leaving 8 bases unmatched. CDR3 length: 16 amino acids. The CDR3 nucleotides read TGCAGCGCCCGACTAGCGGGATCCTCCTCCTACAATGAGCAGTTCTTC. Encoded protein: CSARLAGSSSYNEQFF.

The chain carries TRBV7-3 and TRBJ2-2; TRBD1 or TRBD2 may be the D gene (5 bases each). There are 14 residues in the CDR3. CDR1 and CDR2 from the germline V gene are SGHTA and FQGTGA. Deletions cut 8 bases from V and 4 bases from J, with 14 bases between. CDR3 amino acids: CASRQTGGTGELFF. CDR3 coding DNA: TGTGCCAGCCGGCAGACTGGGGGCACCGGGGAGCTGTTTTTT.

Regarding this clonotype: A much larger clone differs by one base, so this may be a read error. The chain joins TRBV28 to TRBJ2-7; the D call may be TRBD1 or TRBD2 (5 bases each). V dropped 3 bases and J dropped 0 bases, with 12 bases sitting between them. The CDR3 covers 15 residues. CDR1 is MDHEN, CDR2 SYDVKM, per germline. This chain's CDR3 is CASSLGRATSYEQYF. The CDR3 region has the DNA TGTGCCAGCAGTTTGGGACGGGCCACCTCCTACGAGCAGTACTTC.

This clonotype was recorded many times. The rearrangement links TRBV15 to TRBJ2-1; 9 nucleotides agree with TRBD2. Germline V lookup: CDR1 LNHNV, CDR2 YYDKDF (reference sequence). Unmatched junction bases numbered 4, after V lost 1 base and J lost 6 bases. The CDR3 is made up of 15 amino acids. The CDR3 nucleotides read TGTGCCACCAGCAGAGGACTAGCGGAGACCAATGAGCAGTTCTTC. Translating gives CATSRGLAETNEQFF.

This clonotype was recorded at least ten times. The chain joins TRBV3-1 to TRBJ2-1; D unclear. Germline V gene data show CDR1 as LGHDT and CDR2 as YNNKEL (reference sequence). V lost 1 base to trimming and J lost 3 bases, with 7 bases between them. This CDR3 contains 14 residues. In DNA form, the CDR3 reads TGTGCCAGCAGCCAAGTAGGTGACTACAATGAGCAGTTCTTC. Its protein product is CASSQVGDYNEQFF.

The chain employs TRBV20-1 and TRBJ2-7; 14 bases line up with TRBD2. The J segment lost 4 bases and the V segment lost 5 bases, leaving 16 bases of the junction unmatched. This CDR3 is built from 18 residues. Per the germline V gene, CDR1 is DFQATT and CDR2 is SNEGSKA (reference sequence). For the CDR3, the DNA is TGCAGTGCTCCCCCCCCTCCGGGACTAGCGGGAGCGAGATACGAGCAGTACTTC. This gives the protein CSAPPPPGLAGARYEQYF.

The V call is TRBV7-3, the J call TRBJ1-5; weak D call: TRBD1 (6 bases). V was cut by 2 bases and J by 8 bases, with 19 bases left in between. This CDR3 region has 16 residues. CDR1 and CDR2 (germline): SGHTA, FQGTGA. The chain's CDR3 is CASSLSGGPTLEPQHF. The CDR3 DNA sequence: TGTGCCAGCAGCTTATCGGGGGGGCCTACCCTGGAGCCCCAGCATTTT.

This clonotype came up many times. Possible read error: a much larger clone is one base away. This chain joins TRBV7-8 and TRBJ2-7; D might be TRBD2 (6 bases). This CDR3 region has 16 residues. Germline V CDR1 and CDR2: SGHVS, FQNEAQ. The V end lost 4 bases, the J end lost 2 bases, and 18 bases lay between the germline ends. Here the CDR3 reads CASSSQSGTGAYEQYF. The CDR3 DNA sequence: TGTGCCAGCAGCTCGCAATCCGGGACTGGCGCCTACGAGCAGTACTTC.

V is TRBV6-1 and J is TRBJ1-1; the match to TRBD1 covers 9 bases. There are 14 residues in the CDR3. Germline V gene lookup returns CDR1 MNHNS and CDR2 SASEGT. V shed 10 bases, J shed 7 bases, and the junction held 13 bases outside the gene matches. CDR3 amino acids: CAIGESGTGSEAFF. In DNA, the CDR3 is TGTGCCATCGGTGAGTCAGGGACAGGGAGTGAAGCTTTCTTT.

This clonotype appeared many times. The rearrangement joins TRBV12-3 or TRBV12-4 to TRBJ2-3; perhaps TRBD2 as D (5 bases). The V and J ends lost 5 bases and 1 base respectively, with 7 bases between them. The CDR3 totals 13 residues. DNA of the CDR3: TGTGCCAGCAGTGAGGGTGGCACAGATACGCAGTATTTT. Its translation is CASSEGGTDTQYF.

CDR3 sequence: CATSDLAGGGRGQGNEQFF. DNA of the CDR3: TGTGCCACCAGTGATTTAGCGGGAGGGGGACGGGGACAGGGCAATGAGCAGTTCTTC. V usage is TRBV24-1 and J usage is TRBJ2-1, with D tentatively TRBD2 (10 bases). Trimming removed 1 base at V and 6 bases at J, with 24 bases between. CDR3 length: 19 amino acids. The germline V gene has CDR1 KGHDR and CDR2 SFDVKD.

This clonotype appeared many times. V and J are TRBV6-1 and TRBJ2-3; D is perhaps TRBD1 or TRBD2 (5 bases each). This CDR3 has 17 amino acids. Germline CDR1 reads MNHNS; CDR2 reads SASEGT. Trimming cost V 2 bases and J 3 bases, with 18 bases left between them. CDR3 sequence reads: CASSEFGGRGVTDTQYF. Here the CDR3 DNA reads TGTGCCAGCAGTGAATTTGGGGGTCGGGGTGTGACAGATACGCAGTATTTT.

This clonotype was found once. CDR3 in DNA: TGTGCCAGCAGTTTCACGGGGTTCACAGATACGCAGTATTTT. Translation: CASSFTGFTDTQYF. V is TRBV7-2 and J is TRBJ2-3; D is possibly TRBD2 (5 bases). The length of the CDR3 is 14 residues. Germline loops: CDR1 SGHTA, CDR2 FQGNSA. Trimming shortened V by 6 bases and J by 2 bases, and 12 bases separated the two germline ends.

The sample holds many counts of this clonotype. This sequence joins TRBV6-5 and TRBJ2-3; perhaps TRBD2 as D (6 bases). V was clipped by 0 bases and J by 4 bases, with 29 bases between them. Germline CDR1 and CDR2: MNHEY and SVGAGI. This CDR3 contains 21 residues. CDR3 loop: CASSYSTGVTGERSPPDTQYF. CDR3 DNA: TGTGCCAGCAGTTACTCGACCGGGGTGACGGGAGAGAGGAGTCCGCCAGATACGCAGTATTTT.

Concerning this clonotype itself: A much more abundant neighbour one base away suggests this may be a read error. The rearrangement uses TRBV28 and TRBJ1-2, with TRBD1 as a possible D gene (6 bases). Germline V CDR1 and CDR2: MDHEN, SYDVKM. Trimming removed 5 bases from V and 6 bases from J, with 19 bases in between. The CDR3 has 15 amino acids. The CDR3 protein is CASSIRGFPYNGYTF. Written as DNA, the CDR3 is TGTGCCAGCAGTATTAGGGGGTTTCCATACAATGGCTACACCTTC.

This clonotype was seen repeatedly, ten times or more. V and J are TRBV7-2 and TRBJ2-7, with TRBD2 matching 10 bases. The CDR3 length is 15 residues. Per germline, CDR1 SGHTA and CDR2 FQGNSA. Trimming took 4 bases from V and 2 from J; bases not matched to a gene: 5. The CDR3 loop is CASSSRLAGPYEQYF. CDR3 DNA: TGTGCCAGCAGCTCACGACTAGCGGGCCCCTACGAGCAGTACTTC.